These 2 T cell receptor beta chains were all obtained from the same sample, sequenced in a study of T cell responses to AZD1222 COVID-19 vaccine. Using immunoSEQ multiplex PCR, the repertoire was profiled, and TCRdb retains in-frame clones only, with some absent. This sample carries about 120,000 clones, approximately 86% of them seen once, and the ten largest clones take less than 3.5%. This specimen consisted of peripheral blood, obtained 28 days after the second AZD1222 dose. The receptors derive from an adult who received the AZD1222 COVID-19 vaccine.

The genes are TRBV5-5 and TRBJ1-2; 8 bases are a match to TRBD1. With 0 bases clipped from V and 4 bases from J, the junction kept 8 bases outside the gene matches. Germline assignment: CDR1 SGHKS and CDR2 YYEKEE (reference sequence). This CDR3 has 16 amino acids. The CDR3 DNA follows: TGTGCCAGCAGCTTGGGCTCAGGGGGCAACCGCTATGGCTACACCTTC. The encoded protein is CASSLGSGGNRYGYTF.

The chain is built from TRBV6-2 or TRBV6-3 and TRBJ2-1, with 13 bases matching TRBD2. The CDR3 covers 15 residues. V was pared by 0 bases and J by 7 bases, with 0 bases of the junction left unmatched. Germline lookup yields CDR1 MNHEY and CDR2 SVGEGT. In DNA, the CDR3 is TGTGCCAGCAGTTACTCACTAGCGGGGGGGAATGAGCAGTTCTTC. It encodes CASSYSLAGGNEQFF.